This note documents a single TCR beta chain sequence. Its antigen is currently unknown. TCRdb called the RT-PCR reads again in MiXCR, with one record for every CDR3 protein. Seen here are around 750,000 distinct CDR3 sequences, 21% observed once, and the top ten hold around 9.6%. The sample belongs to a study of response to subunit inactivated influenza vaccine. Study outcomes and limitations: There was a suggestion from the authors that each seasonal influenza vaccination recruits few new T cells.

The CDR3 totals 15 residues. The ends lost 6 bases at V and 4 bases at J; junction bases unmatched: 11. From germline, CDR1 is MNHNS and CDR2 SASEGT. The V call is TRBV6-1, the J call TRBJ1-2; 7 bases line up with TRBD1. This specimen was PBMCs from blood, taken 5 days after vaccination. The TCR comes from a man in his fifties or sixties who received an inactivated influenza vaccine. CDR3 loop: CASRWKGGGVYGYTF. The CDR3 nucleotides are TGTGCCAGCAGATGGAAGGGAGGGGGCGTCTATGGCTACACCTTC.